The entry that follows covers one T cell receptor (beta chain) sequence. Its target is unknown. The sample comes from a study of cytomegalovirus exposure and HLA in healthy donors. Study context: According to later analysis, the same platform produced the roughly 120 validation and 666 first-cohort repertoires. Notes on the study in general: Rare sequences made up most TCRs, while some public TCRs were found in many donors. Cytomegalovirus status, reportedly, was diagnosed with high specificity and sensitivity by the classifier.

This CDR3 region has 14 residues. Germline CDR1 SQVTM, CDR2 ANQGSEA. The V and J ends lost 4 bases and 0 bases respectively, with 13 bases between them. Clones were sequenced by immunoSEQ multiplex PCR, and TCRdb holds only the in-frame ones, with some missing. The data show 180,000 or so clones, 86% seen once. The V and J genes are TRBV29-1 and TRBJ2-7, with D possibly matching TRBD1 (5 bases). The sequence derives from a man younger than 35 in good health and CMV-seropositive. What was sequenced was PBMCs. CDR3 in DNA: TGCAGCGTTGGGAAGGGGCTACCCTCCTACGAGCAGTACTTC. Its translation is CSVGKGLPSYEQYF.